This TCR beta chain derives from a study of molecular identifiers for immune sequencing clone quantification. The authors gated naive CD8 T cells as CD8+CD4-CCR7+CD45RA+ for sorting. General study findings and limits: Barcode-sharing identical TCR molecules could underestimate highly expanded clone sizes. Clones above 20 RNA copies held over 97% of effector molecules, under 1% in naive cells.

In the case of this clonotype: Antigen: not known.

TCRdb recomputed calls from the PCR reads with MiXCR, one row per CDR3 protein. The table shows hundreds of thousands of distinct CDR3 sequences, with around 21% occurring only once. Sequencing was performed on naive CD8+ T cells from blood, with Jurkat cell RNA spiked in. Subset reported: FACS-sorted CD8+CD4-CCR7+CD45RA+ naive T cells. The TCR sequence derives from a human donor in good health. Some libraries in this study had Jurkat cell RNA spiked in.

The CDR3 reads CASSPGTAQSFGNTIYF. CDR3 DNA sequence: TGTGCCAGCAGCCCCGGGACGGCGCAAAGCTTTGGAAACACCATATATTTT. The V gene is TRBV9, the J gene TRBJ1-3; weak D call: TRBD1 (5 bases). Trimming cost V 4 bases and J 3 bases, with 20 bases left between them. This CDR3 has 17 amino acids. CDR1 is SGDLS and CDR2 is YYNGEE in the germline V gene.